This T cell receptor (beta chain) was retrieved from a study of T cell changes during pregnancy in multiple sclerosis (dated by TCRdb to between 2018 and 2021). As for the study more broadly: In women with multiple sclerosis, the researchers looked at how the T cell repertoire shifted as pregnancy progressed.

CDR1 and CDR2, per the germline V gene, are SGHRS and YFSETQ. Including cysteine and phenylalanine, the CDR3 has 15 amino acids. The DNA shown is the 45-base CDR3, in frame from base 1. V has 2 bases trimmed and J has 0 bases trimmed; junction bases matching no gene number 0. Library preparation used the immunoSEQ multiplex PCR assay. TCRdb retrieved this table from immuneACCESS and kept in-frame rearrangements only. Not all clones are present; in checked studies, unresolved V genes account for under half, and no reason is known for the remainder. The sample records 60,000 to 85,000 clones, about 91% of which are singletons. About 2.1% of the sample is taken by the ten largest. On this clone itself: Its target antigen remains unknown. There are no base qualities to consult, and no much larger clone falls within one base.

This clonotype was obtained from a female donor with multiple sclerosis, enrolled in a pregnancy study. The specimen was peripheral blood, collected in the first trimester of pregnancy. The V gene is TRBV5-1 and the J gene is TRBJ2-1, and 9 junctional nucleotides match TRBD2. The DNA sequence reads TGCGCCAGCAGCTTTAGCGGGGGCTCCTACAATGAGCAGTTCTTC. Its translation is CASSFSGGSYNEQFF. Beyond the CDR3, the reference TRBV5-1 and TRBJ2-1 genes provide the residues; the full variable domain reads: KAGVTQTPRYLIKTRGQQVTLSCSPISGHRSVSWYQQTPGQGLQFLFEYFSETQRNKGNFPGRFSGRQFSNSRSEMNVSTLELGDSALYLCASSFSGGSYNEQFFGPGTRLTVL.